The entry that follows covers one TCR beta chain sequence. Its antigen specificity is not known. No clone much larger than this one lies a single base away; base qualities are absent. In the paper's terms, the treatment or condition label means: in vitro stimulation with specific CMV peptide epitopes to enrich CMV-specific T cells. The instrument was an Illumina HiSeq 1500. Starting from the raw public reads, TCRdb applied fastp trimming at Q25, assembled clones with MiXCR and retained in-frame beta chains. Entries that share a CDR3 protein sequence are merged under the most common genes and DNA. This sample gives 250,000 to 300,000 distinct CDR3 sequences in total; 22% of them show up just once. The ten largest clones take up approximately 20% of the sample. The data stem from a study of T cell repertoires in cytomegalovirus infection (dated by TCRdb to between 2018 and 2021). Background for the entire study: The peptide stimulations were aimed at well-studied HLA-B-restricted epitopes as well as recently identified HLA-C-restricted CMV epitopes, whose presentation resists viral immunomodulation. The HLA type of each donor mattered for the analysis, because public TCR beta signatures pointed to carriage of CMV infection along with the matching HLA type.

V gives up 0 bases and J gives up 6 bases, and the segment between their germline ends measures 4 bases. The germline V gene yields LGHNA for CDR1 and YSLEER for CDR2. There are 12 amino acids in the CDR3, from cysteine to phenylalanine inclusive. The sequence is cut down to CDR3 DNA, 36 bases in frame from base 1. Findings and caveats that apply to the study as a whole: In both this cohort and an independent roughly 360-donor cohort, the cumulative frequency of public TCR beta family members distinguished carriers of CMV infection plus the relevant HLA type. The ex vivo response was dominated by HLA-C-restricted CMV-specific TCR beta clonotypes, and the single most frequent clonotype in two of eight donors was supplied by these HLA-C-restricted clonotypes.

The TCR was taken from a human donor in good health (CMV status not recorded). Some clones in this sample may be carry-over from other donors' samples. Sequencing used cultured PBMCs, obtained from culture after CMV antigen stimulation. In this chain, TRBV4-3 is recombined with TRBJ2-3; no D gene is confidently identified. The DNA sequence is as follows: TGCGCCAGCAGCCAAGATATGGATACGCAGTATTTT. The resulting protein is CASSQDMDTQYF.